Each of the 6 T cell receptor beta chains below was sequenced from the same sample in a study of T cells in Graves' hyperthyroidism and ophthalmopathy. Amplified TCR beta CDR3 regions derived from RNA transcripts. HTBI primers were employed in a first-round RT-PCR of the TCR CDR3. One entry per CDR3 protein, called by TCRdb with MiXCR from the multiplex PCR reads. Among some 360,000 distinct CDR3 sequences, roughly 14% were seen once, and the ten largest hold approximately 10%. The sequenced sample was blood. The receptors were sampled from a woman aged 60-75 years with Graves' hyperthyroidism.

There are many counts of this clonotype. CDR3 sequence (DNA): TGTGCCAGCACCCAGGGGGCGAGGACAGATACGCAGTATTTT. Translating gives CASTQGARTDTQYF. The V and J genes are TRBV27 and TRBJ2-3, with 8 bases aligning to TRBD1. V gave up 7 bases and J gave up 3 bases; unmatched junction bases: 6. The CDR3 sequence is 14 residues long. The germline V gene has CDR1 MNHEY and CDR2 SMNVEV (reference sequence).

This clonotype appeared many times. The chain links TRBV7-9 to TRBJ2-2; 9 nucleotides match TRBD2. Germline V gene sequence: CDR1 SEHNR, CDR2 FQNEAQ (reference sequence). The CDR3 consists of 16 residues. V lost 1 base and J lost 9; bases outside the gene matches: 9. The DNA of the CDR3 is TGTGCCAGCAGCTTAGTTAGCGGGAGTACGCGAAGGGAGCTGTTTTTT. Its protein is CASSLVSGSTRRELFF.

The chain is built from TRBV6-1 and TRBJ1-2, with D hard to call. V gave up 4 bases and J gave up 6 bases, with 9 bases separating them. This CDR3 contains 12 residues. The germline gives CDR1 MNHNS, CDR2 SASEGT. The CDR3 reads CASSGNQDGYTF. Here the CDR3 DNA reads TGTGCCAGCAGTGGGAACCAGGATGGCTACACCTTC.

This chain links TRBV11-1 with TRBJ2-1; 10 bases line up with TRBD2. Germline CDR1 is SGHAT and CDR2 is FQDESV (reference sequence). The CDR3 is 14 residues long. The V segment lost 0 bases and the J segment 12 bases; nucleotides outside the gene matches: 5. The DNA of the CDR3 is TGTGCCAGCAGCTTAGCTCAAGCGGGAGGGGGGCAGTTCTTC. This sequence encodes CASSLAQAGGGQFF.

This chain joins TRBV9 and TRBJ2-5; TRBD2 agrees at 10 bases. This CDR3 comprises 17 residues. The V gene's germline CDR1 is SGDLS and CDR2 YYNGEE. J gave up 0 bases and V 2 bases, and 7 bases lay outside the gene matches. CDR3 DNA sequence: TGTGCCAGCAGCGTGACTAGCGGGTCGGCGTACCAAGAGACCCAGTACTTC. Protein: CASSVTSGSAYQETQYF.

This clonotype came up many times. The chain links TRBV11-2 to TRBJ1-2; unclear D gene. The germline gives CDR1 SGHAT, CDR2 FQNNGV. The CDR3 sequence is 16 residues long. Deletions cut 5 bases from V and 0 bases from J, with 16 bases between. Written as DNA, the CDR3 is TGTGCCAGCAGCCTTCATCTTGGGCGGACTAACTATGGCTACACCTTC. It encodes CASSLHLGRTNYGYTF. Full variable domain (outside the CDR3, taken from reference TRBV11-2 and TRBJ1-2): EAGVAQSPRYKIIEKRQSVAFWCNPISGHATLYWYQQILGQGPKLLIQFQNNGVVDDSQLPKDRFSAERLKGVDSTLKIQPAKLEDSAVYLCASSLHLGRTNYGYTFGSGTRLTVV.